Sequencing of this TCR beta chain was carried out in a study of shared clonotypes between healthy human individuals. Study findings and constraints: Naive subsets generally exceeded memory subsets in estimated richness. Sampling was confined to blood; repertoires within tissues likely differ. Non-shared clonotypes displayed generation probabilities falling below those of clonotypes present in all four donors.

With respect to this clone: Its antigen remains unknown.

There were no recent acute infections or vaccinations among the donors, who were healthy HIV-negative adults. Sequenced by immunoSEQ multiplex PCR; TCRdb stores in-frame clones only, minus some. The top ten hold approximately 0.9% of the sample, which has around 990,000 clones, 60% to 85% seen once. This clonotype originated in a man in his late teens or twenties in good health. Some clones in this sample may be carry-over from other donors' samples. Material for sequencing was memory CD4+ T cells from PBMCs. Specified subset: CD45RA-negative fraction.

CDR3 nucleotide sequence: TGTGCCAGCAGCTGGGGTGGAGGGTTGCGGAACACTGAAGCTTTCTTT. Translated: CASSWGGGLRNTEAFF. This chain connects TRBV5-6 to TRBJ1-1; D is undetermined. Germline assignment: CDR1 SGHDT and CDR2 YYEEEE. The ends were cut back, 3 bases at V and 1 base at J, with 16 bases in the middle. The CDR3 length is 16 residues.